The clone carrying this TCR beta chain was detected ten times or more. The antigen is not known. This entry is derived from a study of Graves' ophthalmopathy and Graves' hyperthyroidism. Findings and limits, study-wide: Discrimination between ophthalmopathy and stable hyperthyroidism by a 13-signature model showed roughly 85% sensitivity and roughly 80% specificity.

The length of the CDR3 is 11 residues. Germline lookup yields CDR1 DFQATT and CDR2 SNEGSKA (reference sequence). V was clipped by 4 bases and J by 4 bases, with 7 bases between them. Amplification from RNA transcripts yielded the TCR beta CDR3 regions. Amplification began with first-round RT-PCR using HTBI primers, then second-round multiplex PCR was performed. TCRdb used MiXCR to reprocess the multiplex PCR reads, holding one entry per CDR3 protein. The data hold around 600,000 distinct CDR3 sequences, with under 50% observed a single time. Symptoms, serum thyroxine and TRAb, thyroid ultrasound, and orbital computed tomography formed the diagnostic basis.

The TCR was taken from an adult man with Graves' ophthalmopathy. The gene calls are TRBV20-1 and TRBJ1-1; D is unclear. The sample taken for sequencing was peripheral blood. DNA of the CDR3: TGCAGTGCTATAGGTGCCACTGAAGCTTTCTTT. Protein: CSAIGATEAFF.